What follows are 6 T cell receptor beta chains derived from one specimen sequenced in a study of T-cell reconstitution after alpha-beta-depleted transplantation in children. Using unique molecular identifiers, the investigators prepared the TCRbeta library. MiXCR, run by TCRdb on the PCR reads, gives a single entry per CDR3 protein. Among approximately 110,000 distinct CDR3 sequences, roughly 23% were seen once, and the ten largest hold about 10%. The source was PBMCs, mostly from graft donor cells, collected 180 days after TCRalphabeta/CD19-depleted stem cell transplant. The receptors derive from a male patient aged 2 to 9 who had a stem cell transplant for chronic granulomatous disease, so the T cells may come from the graft donor.

This clonotype has ten or more counts. The chain couples TRBV5-1 to TRBJ2-1; D is unresolved. The V end was cut by 0 bases, the J end by 5 bases, with 6 bases between. The CDR3 has 13 residues. The V gene's germline CDR1 is SGHRS and CDR2 YFSETQ. The CDR3: CASSLAVNNEQFF. DNA for the CDR3: TGCGCCAGCAGCTTGGCCGTAAACAATGAGCAGTTCTTC.

This rearrangement joins TRBV5-6 to TRBJ1-1; 7 bases map to TRBD1. With V trimmed by 3 bases and J by 5 bases, 1 base remained unmatched. Germline CDR1 SGHDT, CDR2 YYEEEE. This CDR3 is built from 12 residues. CDR3 sequence: CASSSGGTEAFF. In DNA form, the CDR3 reads TGTGCCAGCAGCTCAGGGGGGACTGAAGCTTTCTTT.

There are many counts of this clonotype. The chain carries TRBV5-1 and TRBJ2-2; D might be TRBD2 (6 bases). Germline assignment: CDR1 SGHRS and CDR2 YFSETQ. The CDR3 sequence is 16 residues long. Trimming took 1 base from V and 1 from J, leaving 11 bases between them. In DNA, the CDR3 is TGCGCCAGCAGCTTGAGTGCGGGGTTGAACACCGGGGAGCTGTTTTTT. This translates into CASSLSAGLNTGELFF.

The rearrangement joins TRBV20-1 to TRBJ1-2; TRBD1 aligns across 10 bases. With V trimmed by 4 bases and J by 4 bases, 18 bases remained unmatched. This CDR3 has 18 amino acids. Germline lookup yields CDR1 DFQATT and CDR2 SNEGSKA (reference sequence). The DNA of the CDR3 is TGCAGTGCTATTCTGTGGCGGGACAGGGGACTGAAAACCTATGGCTACACCTTC. It codes for CSAILWRDRGLKTYGYTF.

V gene TRBV7-2 combines with J gene TRBJ2-6, with D possibly TRBD2 on 5 matching bases. The CDR3 sequence is 12 residues long. V shed 10 bases and J shed 1 base, with 5 bases lying between them. Germline-derived CDR1 and CDR2 are SGHTA and FQGNSA. CDR3: CATGSGANVLTF. DNA for the CDR3: TGTGCCACGGGGTCTGGGGCCAACGTCCTGACTTTC.

This clonotype was detected a few times. This chain uses TRBV7-6 with TRBJ1-3; D unresolved. The V end lost 5 bases, the J end lost 4 bases, and 9 bases lay between the germline ends. The germline V gene has CDR1 SGHVS and CDR2 FNYEAQ. The CDR3 is 13 residues long. CDR3 nucleotide sequence: TGTGCCAGCAGCCAGCTGGGGGGAAACACCATATATTTT. This codes for CASSQLGGNTIYF.